These 29 T cell receptor beta chains were all obtained from the same sample, sequenced in a study of cytomegalovirus exposure and HLA in healthy donors (dated by TCRdb to the late 2010s). Receptor libraries were prepared by the immunoSEQ multiplex PCR assay. For the multiplex PCR, a mixture combining 60 forward primers for TCR Vbeta segments and 13 reverse primers for TCR Jbeta segments was used. TCRdb holds this immuneACCESS table with in-frame rearrangements only. Some clones are missing; in checked studies, unresolved V genes explain under half, and the rest has no known cause. This sample has 110,000 or so clones in its table, and 74% of those were observed once. Around 2% of the sample goes to the ten largest clones. The sequencing sample was made of PBMCs. The receptors were sampled from a human donor in good health.

The V call is TRBV5-1, the J call TRBJ2-7, with 13 bases matching TRBD2. In germline, CDR1 is SGHRS, CDR2 YFSETQ. This CDR3 comprises 14 residues. V was pared by 2 bases and J by 6 bases, with 2 bases of the junction left unmatched. This CDR3 reads CASSFGLAGVEQYF. The CDR3 region has the DNA TGCGCCAGCAGCTTCGGACTAGCGGGAGTCGAGCAGTACTTC.

V and J are TRBV6-5 and TRBJ2-1, with TRBD2 identical over 9 bases. The trim removed 2 bases at V and 7 bases at J, leaving 9 bases unmatched. Germline-derived CDR1 and CDR2 are MNHEY and SVGAGI. The CDR3 is made up of 16 amino acids. The CDR3 loop is CASSYSLAGSKNEQFF. DNA for the CDR3: TGTGCCAGCAGTTACAGTCTAGCGGGGTCTAAAAATGAGCAGTTCTTC.

The chain links TRBV28 to TRBJ1-5, with 7 bases lining up with TRBD1. This CDR3 region has 15 residues. After removal of 5 bases from V and 4 bases from J, the junction contained 8 bases not matched to a gene. Germline V CDR1 and CDR2: MDHEN, SYDVKM. CDR3 sequence (DNA): TGTGCCAGCAGTCTCCAGACAGGGCGGAATCAGCCCCAGCATTTT. Translated: CASSLQTGRNQPQHF.

On this clone: Other DNA sequences in this sample translate to the same CDR3. The chain combines TRBV7-2 with TRBJ2-7, with a possible D match to TRBD1 (6 bases). Germline assignment: CDR1 SGHTA and CDR2 FQGNSA. V lost 4 bases and J 0 bases, leaving 13 bases between the germline ends. The CDR3 totals 15 residues. CDR3 amino acids: CASSSGVGGSYEQYF. CDR3 bases: TGTGCCAGCAGCTCTGGAGTAGGGGGCTCCTACGAGCAGTACTTC.

The chain recombines TRBV6-5 with TRBJ1-5; a weak D match, TRBD1 (5 bases). The CDR3 runs to 15 residues. CDR1 and CDR2 (germline): MNHEY, SVGAGI. Trimming shortened V by 6 bases and J by 6 bases, and 18 bases separated the two germline ends. The CDR3 is CASRTLRGRAQPQHF. The CDR3 nucleotides are TGTGCCAGCAGGACTCTTCGGGGGAGGGCTCAGCCCCAGCATTTT.

The chain recombines TRBV2 with TRBJ1-1; 9 nucleotides agree with TRBD1. The V and J ends lost 1 base and 5 bases, in that order; junction bases with no gene match: 2. Germline values: CDR1 SNHLY, CDR2 FYNNEI. The CDR3 contains 14 residues. CDR3 amino acids: CASSEEGQGTEAFF. The CDR3 DNA sequence: TGTGCCAGCAGTGAAGAAGGACAGGGGACTGAAGCTTTCTTT.

The chain is built from TRBV11-2 and TRBJ2-1; TRBD2 agrees at 8 bases. Germline CDR1 is SGHAT and CDR2 is FQNNGV. Losses at the gene ends were 1 base for V and 6 bases for J; bases not matched to a gene: 8. The length of the CDR3 is 16 residues. The CDR3 here is CASSLAAGGNFNEQFF. DNA of the CDR3: TGTGCCAGCAGCTTAGCCGCGGGAGGCAACTTCAATGAGCAGTTCTTC.

V usage is TRBV5-1 and J usage is TRBJ2-1; a weak D match, TRBD2 (6 bases). Germline CDR1 is SGHRS and CDR2 is YFSETQ. CDR3 size: 16 residues. V lost 3 bases and J 0 bases, leaving 13 bases between the germline ends. The CDR3 reads CASSSGGASSYNEQFF. The CDR3 DNA sequence: TGCGCCAGCAGCTCGGGCGGGGCCAGCTCCTACAATGAGCAGTTCTTC.

The chain employs TRBV5-5 and TRBJ1-1; 7 bases are shared with TRBD1. This CDR3 has 14 amino acids. CDR1 and CDR2 (germline): SGHKS, YYEKEE (reference sequence). The trim removed 4 bases at V and 0 bases at J, leaving 3 bases unmatched. Here the CDR3 DNA reads TGTGCCAGCAGCGCCGGGACAGTGAACACTGAAGCTTTCTTT. Translation: CASSAGTVNTEAFF.

In the case of this clone: Other nucleotide sequences in the sample specify the same CDR3. The chain uses TRBV30 and TRBJ1-1; D unclear. V shed 0 bases and J shed 1 base, with 6 bases lying between them. The CDR3 loop spans 13 amino acids. The germline gives CDR1 GTSNPN, CDR2 SVGIG (reference sequence). The CDR3 sequence: CAWSVSRNTEAFF. The CDR3 DNA follows: TGTGCCTGGAGTGTATCCAGGAACACTGAAGCTTTCTTT.

This rearrangement joins TRBV9 to TRBJ1-5, with 11 bases that match TRBD1. The CDR3 extends over 14 amino acids. The trim removed 3 bases at V and 6 bases at J, leaving 2 bases unmatched. CDR1 is SGDLS, CDR2 YYNGEE, per germline. The CDR3 protein is CASSAGTGGQPQHF. In nucleotides, the CDR3 is TGTGCCAGCAGCGCCGGGACAGGGGGTCAGCCCCAGCATTTT.

This chain uses TRBV7-2 with TRBJ1-4; D is ambiguous. Trimming removed 8 bases at V and 8 bases at J, with 15 bases between. The CDR3 is made up of 13 amino acids. Germline assignment: CDR1 SGHTA and CDR2 FQGNSA. The CDR3, as DNA: TGTGCCAGCGCAGTGGGTTACAGCGAAAAACTGTTTTTT. It translates to CASAVGYSEKLFF.

The V call is TRBV6-1, the J call TRBJ2-7; 7 nucleotides line up with TRBD1. The germline V gene has CDR1 MNHNS and CDR2 SASEGT. This CDR3 has 11 amino acids. J lost 7 bases, V lost 7 bases, and 4 bases had no gene match. The CDR3 loop is CASNRGEEQYF. The CDR3 DNA sequence: TGTGCCAGCAACAGGGGTGAGGAGCAGTACTTC.

CDR3 sequence: CASSFGQANQPQHF. CDR3 sequence (DNA): TGTGCCAGCAGTTTCGGACAGGCAAATCAGCCCCAGCATTTT. The gene calls are TRBV27 and TRBJ1-5; 7 bases line up with TRBD1. The CDR3 contains 14 residues. Germline CDR1 and CDR2: MNHEY and SMNVEV (reference sequence). V gave up 3 bases and J gave up 4 bases; unmatched junction bases: 3.

The chain has TRBV27 and TRBJ1-1; D unresolved. Germline V gene data show CDR1 as MNHEY and CDR2 as SMNVEV (reference sequence). Trimming removed 0 bases from V and 4 bases from J, with 9 bases in between. The CDR3 loop spans 14 amino acids. CDR3 sequence (DNA): TGTGCCAGCAGTTTATCCGTCAGCGCCACTGAAGCTTTCTTT. Its protein is CASSLSVSATEAFF.

The chain couples TRBV19 to TRBJ2-7; 7 bases are a match to TRBD1. V lost 3 bases and J lost 5; bases outside the gene matches: 22. Germline V gene lookup returns CDR1 LNHDA and CDR2 SQIVND (reference sequence). CDR3 length: 19 amino acids. CDR3 sequence: CASSMRPPWAGGKWDEQYF. CDR3 coding DNA: TGTGCCAGTAGTATGAGACCACCGTGGGCAGGGGGTAAGTGGGACGAGCAGTACTTC.

The chain couples TRBV5-1 to TRBJ2-2; 12 bases are shared with TRBD2. Trimming at V came to 1 base and at J to 8 bases, leaving 3 bases not matched to a gene. CDR1 and CDR2 from the germline V gene are SGHRS and YFSETQ. The CDR3 sequence is 15 residues long. The CDR3 nucleotides are TGCGCCAGCAGCTTGTCGGGACTAGCGGGTGGGGAGCTGTTTTTT. Residues: CASSLSGLAGGELFF.

This chain uses TRBV10-3 with TRBJ1-4, with D hard to call. Germline V gene lookup returns CDR1 ENHRY and CDR2 SYGVKD. The CDR3 spans 13 residues. V was pared by 3 bases and J by 4 bases, with 6 bases between. The CDR3: CAISEEGNEKLFF. In nucleotides, the CDR3 is TGTGCCATCAGTGAAGAGGGTAATGAAAAACTGTTTTTT.

The V call is TRBV6-5, the J call TRBJ1-4, with D maybe TRBD1 (5 bases). Trimming removed 2 bases at V and 6 bases at J, with 13 bases between. The CDR3 spans 15 residues. CDR1 and CDR2 (germline): MNHEY, SVGAGI. CDR3 loop: CASSYLRGGDEKLFF. DNA for the CDR3: TGTGCCAGCAGTTACCTAAGGGGAGGGGATGAAAAACTGTTTTTT.

Written as DNA, the CDR3 is TGTGCCAGCAGCCGACCCGGACTAGCGGAGTACAATGAGCAGTTCTTC. It yields the protein CASSRPGLAEYNEQFF. The V call is TRBV2, the J call TRBJ2-1; 10 bases are shared with TRBD2. V lost 6 bases, J lost 4 bases, and 9 bases stayed unmatched. Germline V gene sequence: CDR1 SNHLY, CDR2 FYNNEI. CDR3 size: 16 residues.

This clone appeared a few times. The J gene is TRBJ2-1, the V gene TRBV15; 8 bases line up with TRBD2. CDR3 length: 16 amino acids. Trimming removed 3 bases from V and 10 bases from J; junction bases left unmatched: 14. Germline CDR1 reads LNHNV; CDR2 reads YYDKDF (reference sequence). CDR3 DNA sequence: TGTGCCACCAGCAGCAAGAGGACTAGCACCTCTGGCGAGCAGTTCTTC. It yields the protein CATSSKRTSTSGEQFF.

This clone was detected only once. The chain uses TRBV2 and TRBJ1-2; D remains unclear. Germline lookup yields CDR1 SNHLY and CDR2 FYNNEI. This CDR3 contains 14 residues. V was cut by 3 bases and J by 0 bases, with 8 bases left in between. The CDR3 is CASSDGSTNYGYTF. The CDR3 DNA reads TGTGCCAGCAGTGATGGCAGTACTAACTATGGCTACACCTTC. Together with reference TRBV2 and TRBJ1-2, the CDR3 gives the full variable domain: EPEVTQTPSHQVTQMGQEVILRCVPISNHLYFYWYRQILGQKVEFLVSFYNNEISEKSEIFDDQFSVERPDGSNFTLKIRSTKLEDSAMYFCASSDGSTNYGYTFGSGTRLTVV.

The chain joins TRBV6-6 to TRBJ1-5, with 9 bases lining up with TRBD1. This CDR3 is built from 16 residues. Per germline, CDR1 MNHNY and CDR2 SVGAGI (reference sequence). Trimming at V came to 2 bases and at J to 7 bases, leaving 9 bases not matched to a gene. CDR3 residues: CASSYPGTGNGQPQHF. The CDR3 nucleotides read TGTGCCAGCAGTTACCCCGGGACAGGGAACGGACAGCCCCAGCATTTT.

This chain connects TRBV2 to TRBJ2-2, with D possibly being TRBD2 (6 bases). The CDR3 totals 14 residues. Germline V gene data show CDR1 as SNHLY and CDR2 as FYNNEI. V was shortened by 4 bases and J by 1 base, with 7 bases between the two germline ends. The DNA of the CDR3 is TGTGCCAGCAGTGTGGGGGGGAACACCGGGGAGCTGTTTTTT. Residues: CASSVGGNTGELFF. The entire variable domain, with the rest obtained from reference TRBV2 and TRBJ2-2, is as follows: EPEVTQTPSHQVTQMGQEVILRCVPISNHLYFYWYRQILGQKVEFLVSFYNNEISEKSEIFDDQFSVERPDGSNFTLKIRSTKLEDSAMYFCASSVGGNTGELFFGEGSRLTVL.

The chain employs TRBV5-4 and TRBJ2-7; TRBD2 matches 10 bases. In germline, CDR1 is SGHNT, CDR2 YYREEE (reference sequence). The length of the CDR3 is 15 residues. J lost 0 bases, V lost 0 bases, and 0 bases had no gene match. The CDR3 DNA sequence: TGTGCCAGCAGCTTGGGACTAGCGGGCTCCTACGAGCAGTACTTC. Its protein product is CASSLGLAGSYEQYF.

This chain joins TRBV18 and TRBJ1-1; the match to TRBD1 covers 7 bases. This CDR3 comprises 17 residues. The J segment lost 1 base and the V segment lost 2 bases, leaving 10 bases of the junction unmatched. Germline values: CDR1 KGHSH, CDR2 LQKENI. The CDR3 sequence is CASSPETGTKRNTEAFF. CDR3 coding DNA: TGTGCCAGCTCACCAGAGACAGGGACGAAAAGGAACACTGAAGCTTTCTTT.

The V call is TRBV5-1, the J call TRBJ2-7; 8 bases are shared with TRBD1. In germline, CDR1 is SGHRS, CDR2 YFSETQ. Trimming took 7 bases from V and 4 from J; bases not matched to a gene: 7. The CDR3 totals 13 residues. The CDR3 nucleotides read TGCGCCAGCGGGCGGACAGGGAGGTACGAGCAGTACTTC. Encoded protein: CASGRTGRYEQYF.

This clone was picked up a small number of times. The chain employs TRBV6-6 and TRBJ2-6; D uncertain. The germline V gene has CDR1 MNHNY and CDR2 SVGAGI (reference sequence). The CDR3 runs 14 residues. Between the trimmed V and J ends, which lost 6 bases and 3 bases, there was a span of 9 bases. The CDR3 is CASRWAGGANVLTF. The CDR3 DNA reads TGTGCCAGCAGGTGGGCCGGTGGGGCCAACGTCCTGACTTTC.

DNA for the CDR3: TGTGCCAGCAGTTCCTACGGGACAGGTATGATAGGAGCTTTCTTT. Amino acid sequence: CASSSYGTGMIGAFF. V is TRBV28 and J is TRBJ1-1; 8 bases are shared with TRBD1. The germline gives CDR1 MDHEN, CDR2 SYDVKM. J was trimmed by 10 bases and V by 4 bases; bases with no gene match: 14. CDR3 length: 15 amino acids.